These 22 T cell receptor delta chains were all obtained from the same sample, sequenced in a study of human gamma delta and Vdelta1 T cells. TCRdb reapplied CATT to the PCR reads. The data contain hundreds of delta-chain clones, just under 8.5% of them seen just once; the ten biggest clones take up roughly 87%. The sample taken for sequencing was differentiated CD27- Vdelta1 gamma-delta T cells from blood. The receptors originated from a human donor in good health.

This clone is labeled medium-sized. A far larger clone is off by one base, so a read error is likely. This chain joins TRDV1 and TRDJ1, with 9 nucleotides matching TRDD3. CDR1 and CDR2 (germline): TSWWSYY, QGS. The CDR3 spans 24 residues. The V segment lost 3 bases and the J segment 0 bases; nucleotides outside the gene matches: 29. CDR3 DNA: TGTGCTCTTGGGGAGTCCCTCCCTCTTCCGGGCTACTGGGGGACTCACTCTTACACCGATAAACTCATCTTT. Translated, it gives CALGESLPLPGYWGTHSYTDKLIF.

This clone was seen a handful of times. TCRdb's protein for this DNA is that of a much larger clone and differs from the translation at residue 8, likely a read error; the protein shown is the DNA translation. Additional DNA sequences in this sample encode the identical CDR3. V gene TRDV1 combines with J gene TRDJ1; 8 bases align to TRDD3. Germline CDR1 reads TSWWSYY; CDR2 reads QGS. J gave up 0 bases and V 3 bases, and 27 bases lay outside the gene matches. The CDR3 sequence is 23 residues long. In DNA form, the CDR3 reads TGTGCTCTTGGGGACCCTCGGCCGCACAAGAAGCGACTGGGGGGTCAGTACACCGATAAACTCATCTTT. It is translated as CALGDPRPHKKRLGGQYTDKLIF.

Only a few counts were recorded for this clone. TCRdb's protein for this DNA is that of a much larger clone and differs from the translation at residue 24, likely a read error; the protein shown is the DNA translation. The chain has TRDV1 and TRDJ1, with TRDD3 identical over 9 bases. Germline loops: CDR1 TSWWSYY, CDR2 QGS. This CDR3 comprises 25 residues. CDR3 amino acids: CALGEAASFLAFLLGDLPNTDKLTF. CDR3 nucleotide sequence: TGTGCTCTTGGGGAGGCCGCATCCTTCCTCGCTTTTTTACTGGGGGACCTCCCCAACACCGATAAACTCACCTTT.

By share, this clone counts as medium-sized. A far larger clone is a single base away, which makes a read error likely. The chain links TRDV1 to TRDJ1, with 10 positions matching TRDD3. Germline V CDR1 and CDR2: TSWWSYY, QGS. The CDR3 length is 25 residues. With V trimmed by 0 bases and J by 0 bases, 28 bases remained unmatched. The CDR3 DNA follows: TGTGCTCTTGGGGAACTAGTCTTCGTCGGAGCGGCCCGTACTGGGGGATTGCACTACACCGATAAACTCATCTTT. Protein: CALGELVFVGAARTGGLHYTDKLIF.

This clone rates as medium-sized. A read error likely explains this, since a far larger clone differs by one base. Within the sample, other DNA sequences also encode this same CDR3. The chain couples TRDV1 to TRDJ1, with 11 nucleotides matching TRDD3. This CDR3 spans 20 amino acids. Trimming cost V 0 bases and J 0 bases; bases outside gene matches: 12. The germline V gene encodes CDR1 TSWWSYY and CDR2 QGS. In nucleotides, the CDR3 is TGTGCTCTTGGGGAACTAACGCCTCCGTACTGGGGGATATACACCGATAAACTCATCTTT. It specifies CALGELTPPYWGIYTDKLIF.

By its share, this clone is medium-sized. A far larger clone is a single base away, which makes a read error likely. Distinct nucleotide sequences in the sample also encode this CDR3. J is TRDJ1 and V is TRDV1; 11 nucleotides align to TRDD3. CDR3 length: 20 residues. From germline, CDR1 is TSWWSYY and CDR2 QGS. Here the CDR3 reads CALGELTTPYWGIYTDKLIF. In DNA form, the CDR3 reads TGTGCCCTTGGGGAACTAACGACTCCGTACTGGGGGATATACACCGATAAACTCATCTTT.

About this clone: Compared with germline, one end of the junction differs, possibly owing to a read error. Other DNA sequences of this sample code for an identical CDR3. This chain uses TRDV1 with TRDJ1; 9 bases are shared with TRDD3. The V gene's germline CDR1 is TSWWSYY and CDR2 QGS. The length of the CDR3 is 22 residues. CDR3: CALGELTTPYWGTYSYTDKLIF. Here the CDR3 DNA reads TGTGCTCTTGGGGAACTCACGACTCCGTACTGGGGGACTTACTCTTACACCGACAAACTCATCTTT.

By sample fraction, this clone is medium-sized. With only one base between it and a far larger clone, this is likely a read error. This rearrangement joins TRDV1 to TRDJ1, with 8 bases fitting TRDD3. The CDR3 contains 24 residues. CDR1 is TSWWSYY and CDR2 is QGS in the germline V gene. The V segment lost 3 bases and the J segment 0 bases; nucleotides outside the gene matches: 30. The CDR3 loop reads CALGESLPLPGCWGTYSYTDKLIF. Written as DNA, the CDR3 is TGTGCTCTTGGGGAGTCCCTCCCTCTTCCGGGCTGCTGGGGGACTTACTCTTACACCGATAAACTCATCTTT.

In its sample, this clone is large. Other DNA sequences in this specimen translate into the identical CDR3. The chain links TRDV1 to TRDJ1; D is possibly TRDD2 or TRDD3 (8 bases each). Germline loops: CDR1 TSWWSYY, CDR2 QGS. V lost 3 bases and J lost 6, with 26 bases in between. The CDR3 contains 18 residues. The CDR3 spells CALGELTSYAWGTYKLIF. The CDR3 bases are TGTGCTCTTGGGGAGCTAACTTCCTACGCCTGGGGGACTTATAAACTCATCTTT.

The V and J genes are TRDV1 and TRDJ1; maybe TRDD3 (5 bases). V lost 0 bases, J lost 2 bases, and 31 bases lay in between. The CDR3 is made up of 22 amino acids. Germline V CDR1 and CDR2: TSWWSYY, QGS. The CDR3 protein is CALGELESKRWGGGRRTDKLIF. CDR3 nucleotides: TGTGCTCTTGGGGAACTGGAGTCCAAACGATGGGGAGGGGGTAGGAGAACCGATAAACTCATCTTT.

This clone occurred many times. It differs at one base from a far larger clone, so likely a read error. J is TRDJ1 and V is TRDV1; D is uncertain. CDR3 size: 14 residues. Germline V lookup: CDR1 TSWWSYY, CDR2 QGS. CDR3 DNA: TGTGCTCTTGGGGAACTTCTCGTCCCCTTAAAACTCACCTTT. Protein sequence: CALGELLVPLKLTF.

This clone has just a few counts. A read error is the likely source, as a far larger clone sits one nucleotide away. Other DNA sequences in the same sample also yield this CDR3. The chain joins TRDV1 to TRDJ1; 9 bases agree with TRDD3. Germline V lookup: CDR1 TSWWSYY, CDR2 QGS. The CDR3 spans 25 residues. J lost 0 bases, V lost 3 bases, and 32 bases had no gene match. CDR3 in DNA: TGTGCTCTTGGGGAGGCCGCGTCCTTCCTCGCTTTTTTACTGGGGGACCTCCCCAACACCGATAAACTCATCTTT. Its translation is CALGEAASFLAFLLGDLPNTDKLIF.

Concerning this clone: This is likely an artifact of a read error, given a far larger clone one base away. The sample carries other DNA sequences with the same CDR3. V and J are TRDV1 and TRDJ1; D perhaps matches TRDD3 (7 bases). Germline loops: CDR1 TSWWSYY, CDR2 QGS. CDR3 length equals 23 residues. Between the trimmed V and J ends, which lost 3 bases and 2 bases, there was a span of 37 bases. CDR3 sequence (DNA): TGTGCTCTTGGGGACGCGGGTCATCCTACCGTTGGAGGATACGCCGTTGTGACCGATAAACTCATCTTT. Its translation: CALGDAGHPTVGGYAVVTDKLIF.

Regarding this clone: Translating this DNA gives a protein that differs at residue 8 from the TCRdb one, which belongs to a much larger clone; a read error is likely, and the protein shown is this translation. The chain couples TRDV1 to TRDJ1; 11 nucleotides match TRDD3. Germline assignment: CDR1 TSWWSYY and CDR2 QGS. J gave up 2 bases and V 3 bases, and 26 bases lay outside the gene matches. The CDR3 runs to 23 residues. This CDR3 reads CALGDAGPPTVGGYAVVTDKLIF. As DNA, the CDR3 is TGTGCTCTTGGGGACGCGGGTCCTCCTACCGTTGGGGGATACGCCGTTGTGACCGATAAACTCATCTTT.

V is TRDV1 and J is TRDJ1, with 10 bases identical to TRDD3. Germline V gene data show CDR1 as TSWWSYY and CDR2 as QGS. The CDR3 is made up of 20 amino acids. Trimming cost V 3 bases and J 0 bases; bases outside gene matches: 16. This CDR3 reads CALGELTSYAWGIYTDKLIF. The CDR3 DNA follows: TGTGCTCTTGGGGAGCTAACTTCCTACGCCTGGGGGATATACACCGATAAACTCATCTTT.

This clone was seen only a few times. This likely traces to a read error, being one base from a far larger clone. The chain is built from TRDV1 and TRDJ1, with 8 bases that match TRDD3. This CDR3 contains 19 residues. The V segment lost 4 bases and the J segment 0 bases; nucleotides outside the gene matches: 16. Germline CDR1 and CDR2: TSWWSYY and QGS. The DNA for the CDR3 is TGTGCTCTTGGGGGTTCTATTCCTTACTGGGGGGCATACACCGATAAACTCATCTTT. This gives the protein CALGGSIPYWGAYTDKLIF.

Concerning this clone: A far larger clone lies a single base away; this is likely a read error. The identical CDR3 is also encoded by other nucleotide sequences in the sample. The V and J genes are TRDV1 and TRDJ1; 11 nucleotides match TRDD3. The length of the CDR3 is 20 residues. CDR1 TSWWSYY and CDR2 QGS come from the germline V gene. The DNA for the CDR3 is TGTGCCCTTGGGGAACTCACGCCTCCGTACTGGGGGATATACACCGATAAACTCATCTTT. Its translation is CALGELTPPYWGIYTDKLIF.

This clone is classed as medium-sized. With a far larger clone one base away, a read error is the likely cause. The V and J genes are TRDV1 and TRDJ1; 11 bases fit TRDD3. The V gene's germline CDR1 is TSWWSYY and CDR2 QGS. This CDR3 spans 20 amino acids. Germline trimming cut 0 bases from V and 0 bases from J; bases unmatched to any gene: 12. CDR3 region: CALGELTTPHWGIYTDKLIF. In DNA form, the CDR3 reads TGTGCTCTTGGGGAACTAACGACTCCGCACTGGGGGATATACACCGATAAACTCATCTTT.

Remarks on this clone: The protein given by TCRdb reflects a much larger clone and differs at residue 18 from this DNA's translation, likely from a read error; the protein shown is the DNA's translation. The V and J genes are TRDV1 and TRDJ1; TRDD3 matches at 11 bases. The CDR3 extends over 23 amino acids. Germline assignment: CDR1 TSWWSYY and CDR2 QGS. After removal of 3 bases from V and 3 bases from J, the junction contained 27 bases not matched to a gene. The CDR3 protein is CALGDAGHPTVGGYAVVPDKLIF. The CDR3 DNA reads TGTGCTCTTGGGGACGCGGGTCATCCTACCGTTGGGGGATACGCCGTTGTGCCCGATAAACTCATCTTT.

In its sample, this clone was seen a few times. Since a far larger clone is one base different, this is likely a read error. Other DNA sequences in this sample translate to the same CDR3. The chain couples TRDV1 to TRDJ1, with 7 bases that match TRDD2. CDR3 size: 23 residues. Per the germline V gene, CDR1 is TSWWSYY and CDR2 is QGS. In DNA, the CDR3 is TGTGCTCTCGGGGTCTTTACCTTCCTTCCGCCATCTATTTACTTGGTGGTCACCGATAAACTCATCTTT. Protein sequence: CALGVFTFLPPSIYLVVTDKLIF.

This clone was counted ten times or more. This sequence is one base from a far larger clone and is likely a read error. The gene calls are TRDV1 and TRDJ1; no reliable D call. V was pared by 2 bases and J by 0 bases, with 28 bases between. The length of the CDR3 is 21 residues. Germline V gives CDR1 TSWWSYY, CDR2 QGS. The DNA of the CDR3 is TGTGCTCTTGGGGAATCCTCCCTCCGGACGTGGGAGATATGGGACACCGATAAACTCATCTTT. It specifies CALGESSLRTWEIWDTDKLIF.

This clone was counted a few times. TCRdb's protein for this DNA is that of a much larger clone and differs from the translation at residue 17, likely a read error; the protein shown is the DNA translation. The chain joins TRDV1 to TRDJ1; TRDD3 aligns across 11 bases. V gave up 3 bases and J gave up 2 bases; unmatched junction bases: 26. The CDR3 totals 23 residues. In germline, CDR1 is TSWWSYY, CDR2 QGS. The DNA of the CDR3 is TGTGCTCTTGGGGACGCGGGTCATCCTACCGTTGGGGGATACGCCGTTATGACCGATAAACTCATCTTT. Translating gives CALGDAGHPTVGGYAVMTDKLIF.